Listed below are T cell receptor beta chains from one sample, sequenced in a study of CD8+ T cells in alopecia areata. The data were produced by immunoSEQ multiplex PCR, yet TCRdb's version contains in-frame clones alone and is incomplete. The table has around 300,000 clones, approximately 60% seen once. The sample was CD4+ T cells sorted from blood, taken around week 53, from a patient treated with tofacitinib. These receptors originate from a human donor with alopecia areata. Each CDR3 is given with its conserved first and last residue. The D gene is left open where the match is weak. The listing skips clone size in some rows; elsewhere it reads once, few, many or a size class.

d_call cdr3_length j_call clone_size v_call cdr3_nt cdr3_aa
NA 13 TRBJ2-7 NA TRBV11-1 TGTGCCAGCAGCCGCGGGCCCGGAGGGGAGCAGTACTTC CASSRGPGGEQYF
NA 17 TRBJ1-5 few TRBV15 TGTGCCACCAACGATCAGATGGCGCGGGGGTACAATCAGCCCCAGCATTTT CATNDQMARGYNQPQHF
NA 15 TRBJ2-2 NA TRBV7-2 TGTGCCAGCAGCTTAGGAATGACCGGCACCGGGGAGCTGTTTTTT CASSLGMTGTGELFF
NA 11 TRBJ2-3 NA TRBV30 TGTGCCTGGGGGATGGTAGATACGCAGTATTTT CAWGMVDTQYF
NA 13 TRBJ2-5 few TRBV5-1 TGCGCCAGCAGCACGGAGGAGGAGGAGACCCAGTACTTC CASSTEEEETQYF
NA 16 TRBJ2-2 NA TRBV5-1 TGCGCCAGCAGCTTGGTATGGACTTGGGACACCGGGGAGCTGTTTTTT CASSLVWTWDTGELFF
TRBD1 18 TRBJ1-1 many TRBV9 TGTGCCAGCAGCCCCGGTTCCCAAGGACAGGGTCTGAACACTGAAGCTTTCTTT CASSPGSQGQGLNTEAFF
TRBD1 15 TRBJ2-7 NA TRBV5-6 TGTGCCAGCAGCCCTAGACAGGGATCCCCCTACGAGCAGTACTTC CASSPRQGSPYEQYF
NA 15 TRBJ1-4 NA TRBV4-1 TGCGCCAGCAGCCGCAGGGTTGCAACTAATGAAAAACTGTTTTTT CASSRRVATNEKLFF
NA 14 TRBJ1-4 NA TRBV6-1 TGTGCCAGCAGTGAAGCGCTGAAAGGGCGAAAACTGTTTTTT CASSEALKGRKLFF
NA 13 TRBJ1-1 few TRBV27 TGTGCCAGCAGTTTGTCCCCGAAAACTGAAGCTTTCTTT CASSLSPKTEAFF
TRBD1 13 TRBJ2-1 NA TRBV29-1 TGCAGCGTTGAGACAGGGAGATCGGATGAGCAGTTCTTC CSVETGRSDEQFF
TRBD2 15 TRBJ2-1 NA TRBV2 TGTGCCACCCCGGTAGCGGGGGGGACCTACAATGAGCAGTTCTTC CATPVAGGTYNEQFF
NA 12 TRBJ1-2 NA TRBV30 TGTGCCTGGAGTCTCTCGGCCGGAGGCTACACCTTC CAWSLSAGGYTF
NA 13 TRBJ2-1 few TRBV9 TGTGCCAGCAGCCCCACCCCCGAGGGTGAGCAGTTCTTC CASSPTPEGEQFF
NA 17 TRBJ1-1 NA TRBV5-6 TGTGCCAGCAGCCCTAGGGCCAATTCGGGGGCGCGGACTGAAGCTTTCTTT CASSPRANSGARTEAFF
NA 14 TRBJ1-6 few TRBV7-3 TGTGCCAGCAGCTTGAGCTCCTATAATTCACCCCTCCACTTT CASSLSSYNSPLHF
NA 15 TRBJ2-6 NA TRBV5-4 TGTGCCAGCAGACCTACAGGGAGGGGGGCCAACGTCCTGACTTTC CASRPTGRGANVLTF
NA 16 TRBJ1-1 once TRBV11-1 TGTGCCAGCAGCCCCAAGGGGGGGCGGTCGAACACTGAAGCTTTCTTT CASSPKGGRSNTEAFF
NA 15 TRBJ2-5 NA TRBV25-1 TGTGCCAGCAGTGACCCCGGGGTAGCGGAAGAGACCCAGTACTTC CASSDPGVAEETQYF
NA 14 TRBJ2-3 NA TRBV2 TGTGCCAGCACAACGGACACTAGCACAGATACGCAGTATTTT CASTTDTSTDTQYF
NA 14 TRBJ1-3 few TRBV6-6 TGTGCCATAGCACAGGGTTCTCCTGGAAACACCATATATTTT CAIAQGSPGNTIYF
NA 13 TRBJ1-6 NA TRBV10-3 TGTGCCATCAGCCACAGCGGAGGTTCACCCCTCCACTTT CAISHSGGSPLHF
TRBD1 14 TRBJ1-2 NA TRBV7-2 TGTGCCAGCAGCGTCGGACAGGCGTTTGGCGGCTACACCTTC CASSVGQAFGGYTF
NA 12 TRBJ1-5 NA TRBV27 TGTGCCAGCAGTTTACTTGGTCAGCCCCAGCATTTT CASSLLGQPQHF
NA 13 TRBJ2-3 few TRBV30 TGTGCCTGGAGGCAACAGGGTACAGATACGCAGTATTTT CAWRQQGTDTQYF
NA 19 TRBJ1-2 once TRBV30 TGTGCCTGGAGTGTATCTACGATGGTCTTTGCTGGGGCTAACTATGGCTACACCTTC CAWSVSTMVFAGANYGYTF
NA 14 TRBJ2-2 NA TRBV11-3 TGTGCCAGCAGCTTAGATGGAGGGGCCGGGGAGCTGTTTTTT CASSLDGGAGELFF
NA 15 TRBJ1-4 few TRBV14 TGTGCCAGCAGCCAGCCCGGTTGGACTAATGAAAAACTGTTTTTT CASSQPGWTNEKLFF
NA 13 TRBJ2-5 NA TRBV7-2 TGTGCCAGCAGCTTACAGTACCAAGAGACCCAGTACTTC CASSLQYQETQYF
NA 15 TRBJ2-3 NA TRBV30 TGTGCCTGGAGTGTCGGTAGCGGACTCACAGATACGCAGTATTTT CAWSVGSGLTDTQYF
NA 16 TRBJ1-6 many TRBV7-2 TGTGCCAGCAGCTTAGGGGTAACAGGCATCGGATCACCCCTCCACTTT CASSLGVTGIGSPLHF
NA 13 TRBJ2-3 NA TRBV30 TGTGCCTGGAGTGGCCAGTTGACAGATACGCAGTATTTT CAWSGQLTDTQYF
NA 15 TRBJ1-2 few TRBV7-9 TGTGCCAGCAGCTTGGAGCAGGGACTTAACTATGGCTACACCTTC CASSLEQGLNYGYTF
NA 15 TRBJ2-7 NA TRBV4-2 TGTGCCAGCAGTCACACCAGAGGGGGGTCCTACGAGCAGTACTTC CASSHTRGGSYEQYF
TRBD1 12 TRBJ1-6 few TRBV6-5 TGTGCCACCGGGACAGGATCGTCACCCCTCCACTTT CATGTGSSPLHF
NA 15 TRBJ1-5 NA TRBV7-2 TGTGCCAGCAGCTTAGCGGGAGGAGAGAATCAGCCCCAGCATTTT CASSLAGGENQPQHF
NA 13 TRBJ2-5 NA TRBV29-1 TGCAGCGTTGATAGGACAATGAGGGAGACCCAGTACTTC CSVDRTMRETQYF
NA 14 TRBJ1-2 NA TRBV30 TGTGCCTGGAGTGAGCCAGGGCTTCCCAATGGCTACACCTTC CAWSEPGLPNGYTF
NA 13 TRBJ1-1 NA TRBV7-9 TGTGCCAGCAGCTTAGCGGCCGGCACTGAAGCTTTCTTT CASSLAAGTEAFF
TRBD2 15 TRBJ2-1 NA TRBV5-4 TGTGCCAGCAGCTTTGTTGCGCGGGGGGGCAATGAGCAGTTCTTC CASSFVARGGNEQFF
NA 12 TRBJ2-7 NA TRBV30 TGTGCCTGGAGTGCCGGGCCCTTGGGGCAGTACTTC CAWSAGPLGQYF
NA 17 TRBJ2-2 NA TRBV4-1 TGCGCCAGCAGCCAAGAGGGGCTCGACTCCCGCGCCGGGGAGCTGTTTTTT CASSQEGLDSRAGELFF
NA 21 TRBJ2-6 NA TRBV9 TGTGCCAGCAGCGGCCCCACTCCTGGTAGGGGCGAAAAATTTGGGGCCAACGTCCTGACTTTC CASSGPTPGRGEKFGANVLTF
TRBD1 13 TRBJ1-1 NA TRBV7-2 TGTGCCAGCACGTTGACAGGGGACACTGAAGCTTTCTTT CASTLTGDTEAFF
NA 12 TRBJ1-1 NA TRBV25-1 TGTGCCAGTACCTATTCCAATGCTGAAGCTTTCTTT CASTYSNAEAFF
NA 15 TRBJ2-4 NA TRBV5-1 TGCGCCAGCAGCTTGGAGGGGCAGGGTGTCAACATTCAGTACTTC CASSLEGQGVNIQYF
NA 13 TRBJ1-2 NA TRBV30 TGTGCCTGGAGTCTCCAGACGGACTATGGCTACACCTTC CAWSLQTDYGYTF
TRBD1 14 TRBJ1-3 few TRBV27 TGTGCCAGCAGGACAGGGCTCTCTGGAAACACCATATATTTT CASRTGLSGNTIYF